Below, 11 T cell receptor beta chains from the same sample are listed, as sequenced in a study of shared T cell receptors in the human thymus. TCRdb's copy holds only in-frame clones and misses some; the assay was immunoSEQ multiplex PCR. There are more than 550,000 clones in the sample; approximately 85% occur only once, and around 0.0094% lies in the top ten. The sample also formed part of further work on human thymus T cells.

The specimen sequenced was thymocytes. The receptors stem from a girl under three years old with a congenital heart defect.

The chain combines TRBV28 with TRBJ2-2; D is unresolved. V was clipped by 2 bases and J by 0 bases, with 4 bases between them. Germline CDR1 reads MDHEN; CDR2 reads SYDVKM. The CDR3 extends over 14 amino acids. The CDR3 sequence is CASSLPSNTGELFF. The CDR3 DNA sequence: TGTGCCAGCAGTTTACCCTCGAACACCGGGGAGCTGTTTTTT.

CDR3 region: CASSPRTTEAFF. The CDR3 coding sequence is TGTGCCAGCAGCCCCCGGACTACTGAAGCTTTCTTT. V is TRBV11-2 and J is TRBJ1-1; D remains ambiguous. Germline lookup yields CDR1 SGHAT and CDR2 FQNNGV. Trimming cost V 5 bases and J 5 bases, with 9 bases left between them. There are 12 residues in the CDR3.

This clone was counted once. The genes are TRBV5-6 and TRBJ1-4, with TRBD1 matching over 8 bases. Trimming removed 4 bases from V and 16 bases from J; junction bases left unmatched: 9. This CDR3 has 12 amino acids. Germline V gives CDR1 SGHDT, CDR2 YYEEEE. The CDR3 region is CASSPGQGGAFF. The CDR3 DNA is TGTGCCAGCAGCCCAGGACAGGGAGGAGCGTTTTTT.

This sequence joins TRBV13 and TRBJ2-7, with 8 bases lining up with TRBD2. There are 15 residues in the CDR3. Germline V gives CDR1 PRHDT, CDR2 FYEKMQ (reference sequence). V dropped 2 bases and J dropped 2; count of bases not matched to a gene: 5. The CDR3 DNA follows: TGTGCCAGCAGCTTACGGGGGGGCAGTACCTACGAGCAGTACTTC. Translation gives CASSLRGGSTYEQYF.

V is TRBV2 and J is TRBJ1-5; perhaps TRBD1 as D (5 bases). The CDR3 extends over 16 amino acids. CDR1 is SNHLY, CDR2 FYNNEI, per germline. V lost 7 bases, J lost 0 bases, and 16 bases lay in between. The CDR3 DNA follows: TGTGCCAGCACCCTTGGGGGGAAGGGTAGCAATCAGCCCCAGCATTTT. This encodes CASTLGGKGSNQPQHF.

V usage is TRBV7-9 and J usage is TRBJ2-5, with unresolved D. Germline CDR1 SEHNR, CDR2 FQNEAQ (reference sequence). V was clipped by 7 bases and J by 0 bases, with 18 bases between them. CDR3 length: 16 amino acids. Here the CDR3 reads CASTNSLRLDQETQYF. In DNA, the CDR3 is TGTGCCAGCACCAACTCTCTACGGTTGGACCAAGAGACCCAGTACTTC.

CDR3 loop: CASSAWTGAGYGYTF. For the CDR3, the DNA is TGCGCCAGCAGCGCCTGGACAGGGGCGGGGTATGGCTACACCTTC. The genes are TRBV5-1 and TRBJ1-2; the match to TRBD1 covers 9 bases. CDR1 and CDR2 (germline): SGHRS, YFSETQ. The CDR3 sequence is 15 residues long. Unmatched junction bases numbered 9, after V lost 4 bases and J lost 5 bases.

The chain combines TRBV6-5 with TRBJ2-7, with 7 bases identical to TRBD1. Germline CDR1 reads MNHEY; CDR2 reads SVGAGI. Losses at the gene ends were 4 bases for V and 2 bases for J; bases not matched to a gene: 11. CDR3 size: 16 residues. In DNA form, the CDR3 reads TGTGCCAGCAGTTCAATACAGGGGCACACTACCTACGAGCAGTACTTC. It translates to CASSSIQGHTTYEQYF.

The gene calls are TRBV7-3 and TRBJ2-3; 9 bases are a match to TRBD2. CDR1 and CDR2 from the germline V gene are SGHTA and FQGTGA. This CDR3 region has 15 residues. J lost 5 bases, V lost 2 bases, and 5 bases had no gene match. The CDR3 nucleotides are TGTGCCAGCAGCTTAGGGACTAGCTACGTAGATACGCAGTATTTT. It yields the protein CASSLGTSYVDTQYF.

In DNA, the CDR3 is TGTGCCATCAGGATCGGACAGATCTTTCCTATGAACACTGAAGCTTTCTTT. Translating it yields CAIRIGQIFPMNTEAFF. The chain is built from TRBV10-3 and TRBJ1-1; D might be TRBD1 (6 bases). Trimming took 6 bases from V and 0 from J, leaving 20 bases between them. This CDR3 region has 17 residues. Germline V lookup: CDR1 ENHRY, CDR2 SYGVKD.

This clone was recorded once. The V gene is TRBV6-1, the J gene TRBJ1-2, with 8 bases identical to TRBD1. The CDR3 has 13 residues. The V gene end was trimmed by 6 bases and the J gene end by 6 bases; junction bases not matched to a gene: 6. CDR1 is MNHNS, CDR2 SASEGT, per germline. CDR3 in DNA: TGTGCCAGCAGCCGCCCGGGACAGGATGGCTACACCTTC. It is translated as CASSRPGQDGYTF.